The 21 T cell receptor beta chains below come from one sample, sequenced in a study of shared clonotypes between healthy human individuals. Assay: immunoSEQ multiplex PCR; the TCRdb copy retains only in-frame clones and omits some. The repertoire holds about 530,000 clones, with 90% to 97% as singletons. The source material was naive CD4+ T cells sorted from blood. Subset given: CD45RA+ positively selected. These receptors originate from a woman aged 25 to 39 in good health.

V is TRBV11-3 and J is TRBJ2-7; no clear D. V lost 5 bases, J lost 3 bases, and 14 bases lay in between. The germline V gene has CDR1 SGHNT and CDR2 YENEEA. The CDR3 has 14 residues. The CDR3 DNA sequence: TGTGCCAGCAGCCCCCCCTTCAATTTCTACGAGCAGTACTTC. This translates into CASSPPFNFYEQYF. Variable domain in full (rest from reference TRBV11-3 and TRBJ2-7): EAGVVQSPRYKIIEKKQPVAFWCNPISGHNTLYWYLQNLGQGPELLIRYENEEAVDDSQLPKDRFSAERLKGVDSTLKIQPAELGDSAVYLCASSPPFNFYEQYFGPGTRLTVT.

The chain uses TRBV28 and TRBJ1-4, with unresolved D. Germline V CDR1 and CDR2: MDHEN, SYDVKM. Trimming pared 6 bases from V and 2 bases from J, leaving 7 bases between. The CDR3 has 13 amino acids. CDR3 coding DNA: TGTGCCAGCAGCCCTTTTACTAATGAAAAACTGTTTTTT. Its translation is CASSPFTNEKLFF.

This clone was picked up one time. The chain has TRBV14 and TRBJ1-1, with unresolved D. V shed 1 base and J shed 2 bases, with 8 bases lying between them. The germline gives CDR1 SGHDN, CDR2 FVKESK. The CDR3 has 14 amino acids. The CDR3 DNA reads TGTGCCAGCAGCCAAGTATGGGGAAACACTGAAGCTTTCTTT. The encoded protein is CASSQVWGNTEAFF.

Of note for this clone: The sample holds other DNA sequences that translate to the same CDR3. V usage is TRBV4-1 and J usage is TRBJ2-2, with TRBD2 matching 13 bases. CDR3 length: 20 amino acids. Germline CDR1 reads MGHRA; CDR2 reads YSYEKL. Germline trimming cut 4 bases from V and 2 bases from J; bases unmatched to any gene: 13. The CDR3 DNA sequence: TGCGCCAGCAGCCCACTCGGGACTAGCGGGACATTAAGAAACACCGGGGAGCTGTTTTTT. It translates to CASSPLGTSGTLRNTGELFF.

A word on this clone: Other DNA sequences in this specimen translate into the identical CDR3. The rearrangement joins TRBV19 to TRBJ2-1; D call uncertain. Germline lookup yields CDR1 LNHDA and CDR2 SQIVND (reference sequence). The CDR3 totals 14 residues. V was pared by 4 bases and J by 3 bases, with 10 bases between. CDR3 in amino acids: CASSTGTNYNEQFF. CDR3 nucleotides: TGTGCCAGTAGTACTGGAACTAACTACAATGAGCAGTTCTTC. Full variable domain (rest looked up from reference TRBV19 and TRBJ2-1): DGGITQSPKYLFRKEGQNVTLSCEQNLNHDAMYWYRQDPGQGLRLIYYSQIVNDFQKGDIAEGYSVSREKKESFPLTVTSAQKNPTAFYLCASSTGTNYNEQFFGPGTRLTVL.

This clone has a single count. The CDR3 reads CASSLGLSTNYEQYF. The DNA of the CDR3 is TGCGCCAGCAGCTTGGGACTATCGACAAACTACGAGCAGTACTTC. The V and J genes are TRBV5-1 and TRBJ2-5; D perhaps matches TRBD2 (5 bases). Matching the DNA end better, TRBJ2-7 makes the J call doubtful. Germline V CDR1 and CDR2: SGHRS, YFSETQ. This CDR3 contains 15 residues.

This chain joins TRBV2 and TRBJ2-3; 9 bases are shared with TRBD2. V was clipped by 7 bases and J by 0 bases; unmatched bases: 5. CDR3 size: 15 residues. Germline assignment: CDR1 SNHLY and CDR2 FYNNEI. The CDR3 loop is CASNRLAVSTDTQYF. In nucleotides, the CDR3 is TGTGCCAGCAACAGACTAGCGGTTAGCACAGATACGCAGTATTTT.

The CDR3 DNA is TGTGCCAGCTCACCACAAGGGCAGTTAAACACTGAAGCTTTCTTT. The encoded protein is CASSPQGQLNTEAFF. The chain carries TRBV18 and TRBJ1-1; D is ambiguous. The germline CDR1 and CDR2 sequences are KGHSH and LQKENI. Trimming took 1 base from V and 2 from J, leaving 11 bases between them. The CDR3 runs 15 residues.

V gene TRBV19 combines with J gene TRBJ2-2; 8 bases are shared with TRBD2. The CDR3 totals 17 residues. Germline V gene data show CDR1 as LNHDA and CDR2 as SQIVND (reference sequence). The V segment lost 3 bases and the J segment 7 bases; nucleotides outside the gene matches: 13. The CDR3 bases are TGTGCCAGTAGTATGGATCGCGGGAGGATACCGGTCGGGGAGCTGTTTTTT. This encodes CASSMDRGRIPVGELFF.

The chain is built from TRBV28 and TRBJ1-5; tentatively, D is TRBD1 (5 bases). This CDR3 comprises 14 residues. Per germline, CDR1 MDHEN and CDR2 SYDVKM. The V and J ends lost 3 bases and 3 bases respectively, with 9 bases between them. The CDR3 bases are TGTGCCAGCAGTTTGCTGGGGACCAATCAGCCCCAGCATTTT. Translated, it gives CASSLLGTNQPQHF. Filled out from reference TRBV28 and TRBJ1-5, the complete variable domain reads DVKVTQSSRYLVKRTGEKVFLECVQDMDHENMFWYRQDPGLGLRLIYFSYDVKMKEKGDIPEGYSVSREKKERFSLILESASTNQTSMYLCASSLLGTNQPQHFGDGTRLSIL.

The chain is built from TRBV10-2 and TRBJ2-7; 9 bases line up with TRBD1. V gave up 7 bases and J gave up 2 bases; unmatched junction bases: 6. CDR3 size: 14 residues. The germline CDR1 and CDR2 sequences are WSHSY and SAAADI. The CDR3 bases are TGCGCCAGCAATAACCGGGACAGGGCCTACGAGCAGTACTTC. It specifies CASNNRDRAYEQYF.

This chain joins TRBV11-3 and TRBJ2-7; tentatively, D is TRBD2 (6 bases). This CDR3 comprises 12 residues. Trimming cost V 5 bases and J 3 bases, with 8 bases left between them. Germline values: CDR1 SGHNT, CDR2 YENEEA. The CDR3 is CASSLDYYEQYF. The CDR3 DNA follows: TGTGCCAGCAGCCTGGACTACTACGAGCAGTACTTC.

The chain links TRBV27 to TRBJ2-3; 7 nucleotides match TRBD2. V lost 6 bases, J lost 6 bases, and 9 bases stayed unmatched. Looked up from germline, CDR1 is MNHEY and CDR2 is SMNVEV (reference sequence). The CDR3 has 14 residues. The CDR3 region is CASRRRLAGDTQYF. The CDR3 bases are TGTGCCAGCAGACGTCGACTAGCAGGCGATACGCAGTATTTT.

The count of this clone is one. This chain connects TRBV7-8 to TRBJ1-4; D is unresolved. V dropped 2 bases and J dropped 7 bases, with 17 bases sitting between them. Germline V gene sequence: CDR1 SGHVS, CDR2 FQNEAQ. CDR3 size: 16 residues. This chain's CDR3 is CASSLLDPSIGEKLFF. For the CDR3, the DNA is TGTGCCAGCAGCTTATTAGACCCCTCAATCGGTGAAAAACTGTTTTTT.

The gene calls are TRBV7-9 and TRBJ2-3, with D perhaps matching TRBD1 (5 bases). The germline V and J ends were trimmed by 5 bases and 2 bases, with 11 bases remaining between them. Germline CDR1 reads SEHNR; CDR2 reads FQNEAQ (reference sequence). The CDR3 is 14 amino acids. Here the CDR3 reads CASSSRGTTDTQYF. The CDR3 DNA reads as TGTGCCAGCAGCAGTAGGGGAACCACAGATACGCAGTATTTT.

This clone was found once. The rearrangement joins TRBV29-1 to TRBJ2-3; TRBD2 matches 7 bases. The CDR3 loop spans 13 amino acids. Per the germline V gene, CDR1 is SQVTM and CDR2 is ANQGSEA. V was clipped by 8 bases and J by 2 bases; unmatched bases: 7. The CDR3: CSYSSGNTDTQYF. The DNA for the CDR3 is TGCAGCTACTCTAGCGGTAACACAGATACGCAGTATTTT.

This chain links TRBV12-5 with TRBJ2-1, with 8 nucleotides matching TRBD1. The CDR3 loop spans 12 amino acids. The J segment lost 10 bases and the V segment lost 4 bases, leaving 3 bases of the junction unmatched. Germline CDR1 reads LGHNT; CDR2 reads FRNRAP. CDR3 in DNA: TGTGCTAGTGGTTCCCGGGACAGGGAGCAGTTCTTC. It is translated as CASGSRDREQFF.

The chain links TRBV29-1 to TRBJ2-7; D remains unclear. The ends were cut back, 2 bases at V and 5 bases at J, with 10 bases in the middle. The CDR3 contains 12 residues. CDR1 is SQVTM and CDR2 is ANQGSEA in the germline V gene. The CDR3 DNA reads TGCAGCGTTGAATCCGGGTCCAACGAGCAGTACTTC. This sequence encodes CSVESGSNEQYF.

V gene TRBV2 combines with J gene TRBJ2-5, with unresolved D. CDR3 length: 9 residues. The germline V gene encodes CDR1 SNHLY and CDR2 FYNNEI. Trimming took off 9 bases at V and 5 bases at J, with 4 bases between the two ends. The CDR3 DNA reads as TGTGCCAGAGGGGAGACCCAGTACTTC. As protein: CARGETQYF.

This CDR3 reads CASSPRHYGYTF. CDR3 DNA sequence: TGTGCCAGCAGCCCGAGGCACTATGGCTACACCTTC. The J gene is TRBJ1-2, the V gene TRBV13; D remains unclear. The V end was cut by 5 bases, the J end by 3 bases, with 7 bases between. The germline V gene encodes CDR1 PRHDT and CDR2 FYEKMQ (reference sequence). The CDR3 has 12 residues. Full variable domain (outside the CDR3, taken from reference TRBV13 and TRBJ1-2): AAGVIQSPRHLIKEKRETATLKCYPIPRHDTVYWYQQGPGQDPQFLISFYEKMQSDKGSIPDRFSAQQFSDYHSELNMSSLELGDSALYFCASSPRHYGYTFGSGTRLTVV.

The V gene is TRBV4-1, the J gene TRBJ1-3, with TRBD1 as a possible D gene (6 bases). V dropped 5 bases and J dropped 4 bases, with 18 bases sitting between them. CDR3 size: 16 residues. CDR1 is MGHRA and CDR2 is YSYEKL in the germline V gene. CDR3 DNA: TGCGCCAGCAGCGAGCCCAGGGGTACGAAAGGAAACACCATATATTTT. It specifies CASSEPRGTKGNTIYF.